The T cell receptor (beta chain) under discussion was sequenced for a study of cytotoxic CD8 clonotypes in ibrutinib-treated CLL. Study-level results: Treatment left the uncommon public clonotypes either contracted or stable in frequency. Clonality climbed at ibrutinib response, then dropped toward baseline at progression. Clonality measured at baseline exceeded age-matched healthy donors, tracking circulating CD8+ T-cell counts.

The germline V and J ends were trimmed by 2 bases and 6 bases, with 10 bases remaining between them. Per germline, CDR1 WSHSY and CDR2 SAAADI. This CDR3 has 13 amino acids. Clones were read by immunoSEQ multiplex PCR, and TCRdb kept only the in-frame ones, dropping some. The table records about 200,000 clones, about four fifths of them present only once. As for this clone: The antigen is not known.

Sequenced material: PBMCs, taken after 12 months of ibrutinib treatment. The genes are TRBV10-2 and TRBJ2-5, with D perhaps being TRBD1 or TRBD2 (6 bases each). The clonotype originates from a human donor with chronic lymphocytic leukemia. The CDR3 loop reads CASSEVGGQTQYF. The CDR3 DNA follows: TGCGCCAGCAGTGAGGTTGGGGGGCAGACCCAGTACTTC.